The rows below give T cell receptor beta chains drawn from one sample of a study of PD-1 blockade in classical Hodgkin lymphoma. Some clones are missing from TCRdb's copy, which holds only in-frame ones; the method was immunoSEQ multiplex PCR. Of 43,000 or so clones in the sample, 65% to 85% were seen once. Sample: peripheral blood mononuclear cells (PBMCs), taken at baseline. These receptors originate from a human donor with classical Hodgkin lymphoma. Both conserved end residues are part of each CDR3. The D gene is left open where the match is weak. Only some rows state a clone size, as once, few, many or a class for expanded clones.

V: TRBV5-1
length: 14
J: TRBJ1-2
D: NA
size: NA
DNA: TGCGCCAGCAGCTCCACAGGGACTTCCTATGGCTACACCTTC
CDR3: CASSSTGTSYGYTF

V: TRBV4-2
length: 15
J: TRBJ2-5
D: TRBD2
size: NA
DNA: TGTGCCAGCAGCCGGAGTAGCGGGAGTGTGGAGACCCAGTACTTC
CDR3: CASSRSSGSVETQYF

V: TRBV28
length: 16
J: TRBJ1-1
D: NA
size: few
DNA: TGTGCCAGCAGACCCACCCCCGGTGCCCAGAACACTGAAGCTTTCTTT
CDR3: CASRPTPGAQNTEAFF

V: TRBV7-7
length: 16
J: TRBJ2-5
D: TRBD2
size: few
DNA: TGTGCTAGCAGCTTAGACGCGACTAGCGGGGGGGAGACCCAGTACTTC
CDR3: CASSLDATSGGETQYF

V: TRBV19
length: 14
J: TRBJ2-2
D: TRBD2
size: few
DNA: TGTGCCAGTCGAGCGGGACCGACCACCGGGGAGCTGTTTTTT
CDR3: CASRAGPTTGELFF

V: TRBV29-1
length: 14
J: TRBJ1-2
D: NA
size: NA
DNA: TGCAGCGTCCAACCCGTGAATTCAAACTATGGCTACACCTTC
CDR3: CSVQPVNSNYGYTF

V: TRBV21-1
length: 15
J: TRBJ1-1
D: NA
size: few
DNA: TGTGCCAGCAGCAAAGACGGATACATGAACACTGAAGCTTTCTTT
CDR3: CASSKDGYMNTEAFF

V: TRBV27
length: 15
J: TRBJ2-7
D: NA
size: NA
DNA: TGTGCCAGCAGCTTATGGGGTTGGGGGGACTACGAGCAGTACTTC
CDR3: CASSLWGWGDYEQYF

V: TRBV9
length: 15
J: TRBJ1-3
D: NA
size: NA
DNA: TGTGCCAGCAGCGAGGGGGGTTATGGTGGAAACACCATATATTTT
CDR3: CASSEGGYGGNTIYF

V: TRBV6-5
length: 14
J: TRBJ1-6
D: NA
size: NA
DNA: TGTGCCAGCAGTTTTGTAAGGGATAATTCACCCCTCCACTTT
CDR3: CASSFVRDNSPLHF

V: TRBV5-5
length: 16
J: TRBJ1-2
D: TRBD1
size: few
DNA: TGTGCCAGCAGCGTGTCAACAGGGGGCGGTAGCTATGGCTACACCTTC
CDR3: CASSVSTGGGSYGYTF

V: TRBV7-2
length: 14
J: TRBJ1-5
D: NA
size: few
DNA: TGTGCCAGCAGCTTTGGTAGCAGCAATCAGCCCCAGCATTTT
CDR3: CASSFGSSNQPQHF

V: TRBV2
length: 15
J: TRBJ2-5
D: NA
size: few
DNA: TGTGCCAGCAAGTCCGGGACCCCAGTGGGGGAGACCCAGTACTTC
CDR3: CASKSGTPVGETQYF

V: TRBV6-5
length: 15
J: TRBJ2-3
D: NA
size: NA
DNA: TGTGCCAGCAGTTACGGGGCCAGAGCCCCAGATACGCAGTATTTT
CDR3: CASSYGARAPDTQYF

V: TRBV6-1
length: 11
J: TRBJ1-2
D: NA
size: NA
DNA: TGTGCCAGCGGGGACTCCCAATTGAGCACCTTC
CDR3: CASGDSQLSTF

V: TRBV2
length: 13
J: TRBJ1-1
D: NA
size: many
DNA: TGTGCCAGCGAGAAAGACTGGGGTACTGAAGCTTTCTTT
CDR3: CASEKDWGTEAFF

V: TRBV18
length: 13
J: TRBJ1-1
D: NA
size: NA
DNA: TGTGCCAGCTCACCTCTGAGGAACACTGAAGCTTTCTTT
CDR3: CASSPLRNTEAFF

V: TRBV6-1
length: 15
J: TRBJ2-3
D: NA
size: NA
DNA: TGTGCCAGCAGTGGTGTCTTGGGGATTTCTGATACGCAGTATTTT
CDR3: CASSGVLGISDTQYF

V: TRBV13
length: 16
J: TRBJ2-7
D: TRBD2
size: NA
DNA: TGTGCCAGCAGCTTAGGATCGGGACTAGTAGGTGACGAGCAGTACTTC
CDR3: CASSLGSGLVGDEQYF

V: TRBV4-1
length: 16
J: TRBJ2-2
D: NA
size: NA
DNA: TGCGCCAGCAGCCTAACCGGGACCCGGGCGGCCGGGGAGCTGTTTTTT
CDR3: CASSLTGTRAAGELFF

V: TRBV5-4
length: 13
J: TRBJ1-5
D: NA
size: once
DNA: TGTGCCAGCAGCTTGGATCCTAATCAGCCCCAGCATTTT
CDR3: CASSLDPNQPQHF

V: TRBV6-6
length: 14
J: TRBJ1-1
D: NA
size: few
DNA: TGTGCCAGCGGTTTGGAGGCTTTGAACACTGAAGCTTTCTTT
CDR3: CASGLEALNTEAFF

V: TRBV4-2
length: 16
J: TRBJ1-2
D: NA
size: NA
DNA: TGTGCCAGCAGCCAAGATAGAGCTCGGTCCAACTATGGCTACACCTTC
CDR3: CASSQDRARSNYGYTF

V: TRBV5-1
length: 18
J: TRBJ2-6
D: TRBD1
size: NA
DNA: TGCGCCAGCAGCCTCGGACAGGTCGCCTTCTCTGGGGCCAACGTCCTGACTTTC
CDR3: CASSLGQVAFSGANVLTF

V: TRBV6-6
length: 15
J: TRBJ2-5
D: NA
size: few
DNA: TGTGCCAGCAGTTACGAGGGCAGGTTAGGAGAGACCCAGTACTTC
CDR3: CASSYEGRLGETQYF

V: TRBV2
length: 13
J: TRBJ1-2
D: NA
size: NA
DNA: TGTGCCAGCAGTGAGGGAAGTAACTATGGCTACACCTTC
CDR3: CASSEGSNYGYTF

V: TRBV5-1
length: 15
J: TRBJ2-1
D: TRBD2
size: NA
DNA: TGCGCCAGCAGCGGACTAGCGGGGGCCAACAATGAGCAGTTCTTC
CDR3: CASSGLAGANNEQFF

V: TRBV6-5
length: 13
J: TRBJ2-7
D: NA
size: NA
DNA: TGTGCCAGCAGTTACGGACGGAACTACGAGCAGTACTTC
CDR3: CASSYGRNYEQYF

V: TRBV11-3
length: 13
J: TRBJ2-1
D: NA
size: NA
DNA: TGTGCCAGCAGCTTAGTTCGTAGTTATGAGCAGTTCTTC
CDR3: CASSLVRSYEQFF

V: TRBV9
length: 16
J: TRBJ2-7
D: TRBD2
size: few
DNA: TGTGCCAGCAGCGTAGCCCCAGCGGGGGGCCAGTACGAGCAGTACTTC
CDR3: CASSVAPAGGQYEQYF

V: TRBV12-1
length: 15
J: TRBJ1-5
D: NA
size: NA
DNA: TGTGCCAGCAGCCTAGGTAGGCAGCGAAATCAGCCCCAGCATTTT
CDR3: CASSLGRQRNQPQHF

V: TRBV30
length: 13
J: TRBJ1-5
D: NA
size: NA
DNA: TGTGCCTGGAGTCAACAGGGTAATCAGCCCCAGCATTTT
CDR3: CAWSQQGNQPQHF

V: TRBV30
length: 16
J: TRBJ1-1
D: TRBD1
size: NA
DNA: TGTGCCTGGAGTGTCCCGGGACAGGGGGCGCAAACTGAAGCTTTCTTT
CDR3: CAWSVPGQGAQTEAFF

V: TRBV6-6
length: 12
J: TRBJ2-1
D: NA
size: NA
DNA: TGTGCCAGCAGCCAGAACAACAATGAGCAGTTCTTC
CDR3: CASSQNNNEQFF

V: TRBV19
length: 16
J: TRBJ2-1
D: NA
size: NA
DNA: TGTGCCAGTAGTCCCTGGGGGGACAGCTCCTACAATGAGCAGTTCTTC
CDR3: CASSPWGDSSYNEQFF

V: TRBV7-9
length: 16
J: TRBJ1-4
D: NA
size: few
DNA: TGTGCCAGCAGTCCCCAGCGGGGTGAATCCCAAGGAAAACTGTTTTTT
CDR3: CASSPQRGESQGKLFF

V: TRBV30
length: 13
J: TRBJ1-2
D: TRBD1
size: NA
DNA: TGTGCCTGGAGTGTTGGACAGGCGAGTGGCTACACCTTC
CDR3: CAWSVGQASGYTF

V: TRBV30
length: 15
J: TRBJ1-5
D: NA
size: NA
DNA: TGTGCCTGGAGTGTACGGGGACTTAGCAATCAGCCCCAGCATTTT
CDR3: CAWSVRGLSNQPQHF

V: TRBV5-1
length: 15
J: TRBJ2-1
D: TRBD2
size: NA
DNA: TGCGCCAGCAGCTTGGGGCTAGCGGGAGTGGATGAGCAGTTCTTC
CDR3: CASSLGLAGVDEQFF

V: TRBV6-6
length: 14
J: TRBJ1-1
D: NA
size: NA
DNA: TGTGCCAGCAGAATACAGGGTCTGTTCACTGAAGCTTTCTTT
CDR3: CASRIQGLFTEAFF

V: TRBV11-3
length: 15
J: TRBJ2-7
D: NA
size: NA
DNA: TGTGCCAGCATGGGGGGCGGGAGAGTAACGGACGAGCAGTACTTC
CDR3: CASMGGGRVTDEQYF

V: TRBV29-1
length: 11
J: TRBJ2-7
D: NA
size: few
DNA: TGCAGCGTTGAAGGGAATTACGAGCAGTACTTC
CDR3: CSVEGNYEQYF

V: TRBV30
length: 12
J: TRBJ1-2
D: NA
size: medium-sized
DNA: TGTGCCTTACCAATGGGACTTGGTGGCTACACCTTC
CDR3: CALPMGLGGYTF

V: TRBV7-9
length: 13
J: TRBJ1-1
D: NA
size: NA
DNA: TGTGCCAGCAGCTCCGGGACCCAGACTGAAGCTTTCTTT
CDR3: CASSSGTQTEAFF

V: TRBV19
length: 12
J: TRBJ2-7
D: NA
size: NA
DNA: TGTGCCAGTAGTATTTATGGTTACGAGCAGTACTTC
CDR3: CASSIYGYEQYF

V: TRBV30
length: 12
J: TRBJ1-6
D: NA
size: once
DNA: TGTGCCTGGAATGAGTTCAATTCACCCCTCCACTTT
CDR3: CAWNEFNSPLHF

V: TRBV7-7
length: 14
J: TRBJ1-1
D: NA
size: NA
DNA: TGTGCCAGCAGCTTTATCGGTGGGAGCACTGAAGCTTTCTTT
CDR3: CASSFIGGSTEAFF

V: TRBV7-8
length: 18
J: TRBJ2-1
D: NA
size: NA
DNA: TGTGCCAGCAGCGATCGAAGCAGGGGCCTGAGCTCCTACAATGAGCAGTTCTTC
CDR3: CASSDRSRGLSSYNEQFF

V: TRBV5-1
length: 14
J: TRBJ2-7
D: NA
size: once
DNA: TGCGCCAGCAGCTTCTTTGAGGGCTCCTACGAGCAGTACTTC
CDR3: CASSFFEGSYEQYF

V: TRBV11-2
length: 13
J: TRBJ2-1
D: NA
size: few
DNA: TGTGCCAGCAGCTTTAGACCGGACCTTGAGCAGTTCTTC
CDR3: CASSFRPDLEQFF

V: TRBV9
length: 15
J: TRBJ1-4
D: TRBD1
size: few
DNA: TGTGCCAGCAGCCCAGTCGGGACAGTCAATGAAAAACTGTTTTTT
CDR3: CASSPVGTVNEKLFF

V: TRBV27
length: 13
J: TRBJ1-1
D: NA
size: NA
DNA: TGTGCCAGCAGTACACACTTGAACACTGAAGCTTTCTTT
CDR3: CASSTHLNTEAFF

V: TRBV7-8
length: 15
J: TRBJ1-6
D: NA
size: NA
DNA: TGTGCCAGCAGCTTCGCAGGGCTCGGTAATTCACCCCTCCACTTT
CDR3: CASSFAGLGNSPLHF

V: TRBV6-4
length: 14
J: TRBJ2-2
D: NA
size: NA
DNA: TGTGCCAGCAGTGAGGGGGTGAACACCGGGGAGCTGTTTTTT
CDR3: CASSEGVNTGELFF

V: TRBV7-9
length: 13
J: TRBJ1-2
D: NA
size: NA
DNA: TGTGCCAGCAGCCCGATAGAGAACTATGGCTACACCTTC
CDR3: CASSPIENYGYTF